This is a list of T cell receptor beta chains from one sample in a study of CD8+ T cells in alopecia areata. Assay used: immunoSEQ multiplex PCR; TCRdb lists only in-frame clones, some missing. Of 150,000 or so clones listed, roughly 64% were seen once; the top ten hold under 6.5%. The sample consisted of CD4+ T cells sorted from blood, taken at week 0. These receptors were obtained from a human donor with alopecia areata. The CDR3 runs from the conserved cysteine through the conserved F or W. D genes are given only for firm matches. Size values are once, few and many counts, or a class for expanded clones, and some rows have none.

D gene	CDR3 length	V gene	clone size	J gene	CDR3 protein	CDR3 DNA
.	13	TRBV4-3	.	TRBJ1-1	CASSQESGAEAFF	TGCGCCAGCAGCCAAGAATCCGGAGCTGAAGCTTTCTTT
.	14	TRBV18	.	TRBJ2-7	CASSPEQNSYEQYF	TGTGCCAGCTCACCGGAGCAGAACTCCTACGAGCAGTACTTC
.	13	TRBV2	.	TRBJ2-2	CASSQGNTGELFF	TGTGCCAGCAGCCAAGGGAACACCGGGGAGCTGTTTTTT
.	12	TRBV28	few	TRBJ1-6	CASSISGSPLHF	TGTGCCAGCAGTATAAGCGGTTCACCCCTCCACTTT
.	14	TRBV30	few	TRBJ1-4	CAWKDWTATEKLFF	TGTGCCTGGAAAGACTGGACGGCGACGGAAAAACTGTTTTTT
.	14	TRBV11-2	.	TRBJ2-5	CASSLRGGQETQYF	TGTGCCAGCAGCTTGAGGGGGGGCCAAGAGACCCAGTACTTC
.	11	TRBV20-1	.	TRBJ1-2	CSADPNYGYTF	TGCAGTGCGGATCCTAACTATGGCTACACCTTC
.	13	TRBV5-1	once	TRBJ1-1	CASSWTTNTEAFF	TGCGCCAGCAGTTGGACAACTAACACTGAAGCTTTCTTT
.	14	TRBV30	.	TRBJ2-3	CAWRLTWSTDTQYF	TGTGCCTGGAGATTAACTTGGAGCACAGATACGCAGTATTTT
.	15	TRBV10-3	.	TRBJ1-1	CAISVSGGAGTEAFF	TGTGCCATCAGTGTTTCGGGGGGCGCGGGAACTGAAGCTTTCTTT
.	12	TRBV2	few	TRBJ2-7	CASSVGGYEQYF	TGTGCCAGCAGTGTAGGCGGGTACGAGCAGTACTTC
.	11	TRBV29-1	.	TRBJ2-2	CSARVAGELFF	TGCAGCGCCAGGGTGGCAGGGGAGCTGTTTTTT
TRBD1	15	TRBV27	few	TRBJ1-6	CASSPQGDYNSPLHF	TGTGCCAGCAGTCCCCAGGGGGATTATAATTCACCCCTCCACTTT
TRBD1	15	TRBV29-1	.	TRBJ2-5	CSVGAGTGGEKTQYF	TGCAGCGTTGGCGCCGGGACAGGGGGCGAGAAGACCCAGTACTTC
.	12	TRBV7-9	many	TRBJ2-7	CASSSLGYEQYF	TGTGCCAGCAGCTCCCTCGGGTACGAGCAGTACTTC
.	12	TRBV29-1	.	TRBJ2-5	CSESSVQETQYF	TGCAGCGAATCATCAGTCCAAGAGACCCAGTACTTC
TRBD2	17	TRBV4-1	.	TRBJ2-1	CASSQTSGGFSYNEQFF	TGCGCCAGCAGCCAAACTAGCGGGGGGTTCTCCTACAATGAGCAGTTCTTC
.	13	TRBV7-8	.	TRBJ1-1	CASSLVSSVEAFF	TGTGCCAGCAGCTTAGTGTCCAGCGTGGAAGCTTTCTTT
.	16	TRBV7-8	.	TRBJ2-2	CASLLYTGRGTGELFF	TGTGCCAGCCTCCTTTACACAGGGCGTGGCACCGGGGAGCTGTTTTTT
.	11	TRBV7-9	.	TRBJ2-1	CASSPLIEQFF	TGTGCCAGCAGCCCACTAATCGAGCAGTTCTTC
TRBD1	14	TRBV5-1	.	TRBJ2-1	CASSFRTGYNEQFF	TGCGCCAGCAGCTTTAGGACAGGCTACAATGAGCAGTTCTTC
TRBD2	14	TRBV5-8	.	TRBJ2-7	CASSSGTSGEKQYF	TGTGCCAGCAGCTCCGGGACTAGCGGGGAGAAGCAGTACTTC
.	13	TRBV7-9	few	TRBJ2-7	CASSLDYSYEQYF	TGTGCCAGCAGCTTAGATTACTCCTACGAGCAGTACTTC
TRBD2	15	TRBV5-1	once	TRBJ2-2	CASSLTSGGAGELFF	TGCGCCAGCAGCTTGACTAGCGGAGGAGCCGGGGAGCTGTTTTTT
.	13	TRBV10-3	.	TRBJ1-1	CAISVNVNTEAFF	TGTGCCATCAGTGTTAACGTGAACACTGAAGCTTTCTTT
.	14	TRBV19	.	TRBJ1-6	CASSMVARYSPLHF	TGTGCCAGTAGTATGGTTGCAAGGTATTCACCCCTCCACTTT
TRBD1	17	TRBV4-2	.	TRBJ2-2	CASSQDSQGVEVGELFF	TGTGCCAGCAGCCAAGATAGCCAGGGGGTCGAAGTCGGGGAGCTGTTTTTT
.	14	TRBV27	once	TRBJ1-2	CASRLRATSYGYTF	TGTGCCAGCAGGCTACGGGCAACCTCCTATGGCTACACCTTC
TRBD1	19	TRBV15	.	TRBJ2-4	CATSERTDSGGRSKNIQYF	TGTGCCACCAGCGAACGGACGGACTCAGGGGGCAGATCCAAAAACATTCAGTACTTC
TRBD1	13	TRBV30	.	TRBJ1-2	CAWSLDRDNGYTF	TGTGCCTGGAGTTTGGACAGGGACAATGGCTACACCTTC
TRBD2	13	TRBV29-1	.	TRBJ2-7	CSVAGTTTYEQYF	TGCAGCGTGGCCGGGACTACCACCTACGAGCAGTACTTC
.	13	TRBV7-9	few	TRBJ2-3	CASSLGGEDTQYF	TGTGCCAGCAGCTTAGGGGGGGAAGATACGCAGTATTTT
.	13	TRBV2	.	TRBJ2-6	CASSGSGANVLTF	TGTGCCAGCTCCGGCTCTGGGGCCAACGTCCTGACTTTC
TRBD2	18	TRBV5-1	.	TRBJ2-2	CASSFATSGGPNTGELFF	TGCGCCAGCAGCTTTGCGACTAGCGGGGGGCCTAACACCGGGGAGCTGTTTTTT
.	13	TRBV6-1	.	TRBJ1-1	CASGGRGRTEAFF	TGTGCCAGCGGGGGTAGGGGGAGAACTGAAGCTTTCTTT
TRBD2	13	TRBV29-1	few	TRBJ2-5	CSGTSGDQETQYF	TGCAGCGGGACTAGCGGGGACCAAGAGACCCAGTACTTC
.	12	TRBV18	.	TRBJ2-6	CASSRGANVLTF	TGTGCCAGCTCACGAGGGGCCAACGTCCTGACTTTC
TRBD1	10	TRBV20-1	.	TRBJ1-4	CSALRDRLFF	TGCAGTGCTCTCCGGGACAGGCTGTTTTTT
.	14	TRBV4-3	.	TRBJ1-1	CASSQDWGNTEAFF	TGCGCCAGCAGCCAAGATTGGGGGAACACTGAAGCTTTCTTT
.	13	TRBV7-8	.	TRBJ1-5	CASSLVVHQPQHF	TGTGCCAGCAGCCTGGTGGTCCATCAGCCCCAGCATTTT
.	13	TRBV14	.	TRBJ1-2	CASSPDGNYGYTF	TGTGCCAGCAGCCCCGATGGGAACTATGGCTACACCTTC
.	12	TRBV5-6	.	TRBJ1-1	CASSERETEAFF	TGTGCCAGCAGCGAGAGAGAGACTGAAGCTTTCTTT
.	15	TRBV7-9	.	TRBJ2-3	CASSLSWGASDTQYF	TGTGCCAGCAGCTTATCTTGGGGAGCCTCAGATACGCAGTATTTT
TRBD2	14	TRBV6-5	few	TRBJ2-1	CASSEGLAGYEQFF	TGTGCCAGCAGTGAGGGACTAGCGGGATATGAGCAGTTCTTC
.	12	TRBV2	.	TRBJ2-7	CASSPPNNEQYF	TGTGCCAGCAGCCCACCAAACAACGAGCAGTACTTC
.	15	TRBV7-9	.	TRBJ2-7	CASSLERDRKGEQYF	TGTGCCAGCAGCTTAGAGCGGGACAGGAAGGGCGAGCAGTACTTC
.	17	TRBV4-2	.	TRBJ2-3	CASSQDLGGRGSDTQYF	TGTGCCAGCAGCCAAGATCTAGGGGGGAGGGGTTCAGATACGCAGTATTTT
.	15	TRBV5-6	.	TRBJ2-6	CASSLEGSGANVLTF	TGTGCCAGCAGCTTGGAAGGCTCTGGGGCCAACGTCCTGACTTTC
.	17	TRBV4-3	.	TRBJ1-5	CASSQEITVRGHQPQHF	TGCGCCAGCAGCCAAGAGATTACGGTCAGAGGCCATCAGCCCCAGCATTTT
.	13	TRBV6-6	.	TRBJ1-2	CASSPSGVTGYTF	TGTGCCAGCAGTCCATCAGGGGTAACTGGCTACACCTTC
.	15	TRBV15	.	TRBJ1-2	CATQPGAAGWRGYTF	TGTGCCACCCAACCGGGGGCGGCGGGGTGGCGGGGCTACACCTTC
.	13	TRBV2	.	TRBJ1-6	CASRARMTGLPHF	TGTGCCAGCAGGGCGAGGATGACCGGGCTCCCCCACTTT
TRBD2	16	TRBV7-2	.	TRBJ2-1	CASSPHGTSGVGEQFF	TGTGCCAGCAGCCCCCACGGGACTAGCGGGGTAGGTGAGCAGTTCTTC
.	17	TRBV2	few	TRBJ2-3	CASSEARGAISTDTQYF	TGTGCCAGCAGTGAAGCGCGAGGGGCCATTAGCACAGATACGCAGTATTTT
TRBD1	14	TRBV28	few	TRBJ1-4	CASIRDRANEKLFF	TGTGCCAGCATTCGGGACAGGGCGAATGAAAAACTGTTTTTT
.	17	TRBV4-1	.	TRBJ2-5	CASSQVTGTVGRETQYF	TGCGCCAGCAGCCAAGTTACGGGTACAGTAGGACGAGAGACCCAGTACTTC
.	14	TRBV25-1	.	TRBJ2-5	CASRRGGQEETQYF	TGTGCCAGCAGAAGGGGGGGCCAAGAAGAGACCCAGTACTTC